These 11 T cell receptor beta chains share one sample of origin, sequenced in a study of response to subunit inactivated influenza vaccine. MiXCR was run by TCRdb on the RT-PCR reads, yielding one entry per CDR3 protein. The profile covers about 780,000 distinct CDR3 sequences, with around 20% appearing a single time and about a tenth taken by the ten largest. The starting material was PBMCs from blood, obtained around 5 days after vaccination. These receptor sequences come from a man in his fifties who received an inactivated influenza vaccine.

The table lists this clonotype with a few counts. This rearrangement joins TRBV5-5 to TRBJ2-5, with TRBD2 identical over 13 bases. From germline, CDR1 is SGHKS and CDR2 YYEKEE (reference sequence). The junction had 13 bases not matched to a gene; V was cut back by 7 bases and J by 4 bases. The CDR3 spans 17 residues. Here the CDR3 DNA reads TGTGCCAGCGGACGACTAGCGGGGGGTCTCCCGCCAGAGACCCAGTACTTC. It is translated as CASGRLAGGLPPETQYF.

The V and J genes are TRBV20-1 and TRBJ1-1, with 8 bases identical to TRBD1. Trimming took 3 bases from V and 4 from J; bases not matched to a gene: 10. The CDR3 has 15 amino acids. Germline CDR1 is DFQATT and CDR2 is SNEGSKA (reference sequence). The CDR3 DNA follows: TGCAGTGCTAGGATAATTGAGCAGGGGGCCACTGAAGCTTTCTTT. Translating gives CSARIIEQGATEAFF.

This rearrangement joins TRBV27 to TRBJ2-3; D gene ambiguous. Per the germline V gene, CDR1 is MNHEY and CDR2 is SMNVEV (reference sequence). Between the trimmed V and J ends, which lost 3 bases and 2 bases, there was a span of 6 bases. This CDR3 has 13 amino acids. CDR3 loop: CASSFVPTDTQYF. The CDR3 nucleotides are TGTGCCAGCAGTTTTGTACCCACAGATACGCAGTATTTT.

This chain joins TRBV4-2 and TRBJ2-3; D remains ambiguous. Trimming stripped 2 bases from V and 1 base from J, with 19 bases between. Germline V lookup: CDR1 LGHNA, CDR2 YNFKEQ. The CDR3 loop spans 18 amino acids. CDR3 residues: CASSQFEDVAMGTDTQYF. The CDR3 DNA reads as TGTGCCAGCAGCCAATTTGAGGATGTAGCTATGGGCACAGATACGCAGTATTTT.

V and J are TRBV7-2 and TRBJ2-7; TRBD2 aligns across 10 bases. There are 15 residues in the CDR3. Trimming cost V 2 bases and J 6 bases; bases outside gene matches: 7. Per germline, CDR1 SGHTA and CDR2 FQGNSA. CDR3 DNA sequence: TGTGCCAGCAGCTTAAGCCAGCGGGGGGGTGGCGAGCAGTACTTC. Translation: CASSLSQRGGGEQYF.

This chain uses TRBV4-3 with TRBJ2-1; 8 bases match TRBD2. With V trimmed by 0 bases and J by 2 bases, 6 bases remained unmatched. From germline, CDR1 is LGHNA and CDR2 YSLEER. The CDR3 totals 17 residues. The CDR3 DNA reads TGCGCCAGCAGCCAAGAACCCAGCGGGAGTGCCTACAATGAGCAGTTCTTC. Encoded protein: CASSQEPSGSAYNEQFF.

In regard to this clonotype: This may stem from a read error, because a much larger clone lies one nucleotide away. This chain joins TRBV28 and TRBJ2-7, with 9 positions matching TRBD2. This CDR3 has 14 amino acids. Germline V lookup: CDR1 MDHEN, CDR2 SYDVKM. CDR3 loop: CASSPTSGPYVQYF. In nucleotides, the CDR3 is TGTGCCAGCAGTCCGACTAGCGGTCCCTACGTGCAGTACTTC.

This chain joins TRBV20-1 and TRBJ2-1; unclear D gene. Trimming shortened V by 4 bases and J by 6 bases, and 4 bases separated the two germline ends. The CDR3 loop spans 10 amino acids. In germline, CDR1 is DFQATT, CDR2 SNEGSKA (reference sequence). CDR3 region: CSATVNEQFF. CDR3 sequence (DNA): TGCAGTGCTACCGTCAATGAGCAGTTCTTC.

A single count supports this clonotype. Since a much larger clone is just one base distant, this may be a read error. This chain joins TRBV10-3 and TRBJ2-5; perhaps D is TRBD1 or TRBD2 (6 bases each). Germline CDR1 and CDR2: ENHRY and SYGVKD. The CDR3 spans 12 residues. As DNA, the CDR3 is TGTGGCATCAGTGAGGGGGGAGAGACCCAGTACTTC. Translated: CGISEGGETQYF.

The gene calls are TRBV7-2 and TRBJ1-2; D is ambiguous. The CDR3 consists of 13 residues. Per the germline V gene, CDR1 is SGHTA and CDR2 is FQGNSA. Trimming stripped 0 bases from V and 8 bases from J, with 10 bases between. The CDR3 region is CASSLARGSGYTF. CDR3 DNA sequence: TGTGCCAGCAGCTTAGCGAGAGGGTCCGGCTACACCTTC.

This clonotype has just a few counts. V is TRBV6-5 and J is TRBJ2-3; 11 nucleotides align to TRBD2. The length of the CDR3 is 16 residues. Germline trimming cut 1 base from V and 3 bases from J; bases unmatched to any gene: 3. Germline CDR1 and CDR2: MNHEY and SVGAGI. For the CDR3, the DNA is TGTGCCAGCAGTTACTTTAGCGGGGGGGCTACAGATACGCAGTATTTT. This encodes CASSYFSGGATDTQYF.